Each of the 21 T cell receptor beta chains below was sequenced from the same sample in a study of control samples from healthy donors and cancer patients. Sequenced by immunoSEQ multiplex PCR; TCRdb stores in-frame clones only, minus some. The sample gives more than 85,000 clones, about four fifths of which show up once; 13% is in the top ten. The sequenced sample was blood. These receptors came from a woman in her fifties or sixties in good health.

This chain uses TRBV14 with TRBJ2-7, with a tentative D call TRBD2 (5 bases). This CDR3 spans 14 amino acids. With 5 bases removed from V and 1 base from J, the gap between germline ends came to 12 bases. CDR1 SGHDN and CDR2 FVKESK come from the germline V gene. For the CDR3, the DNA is TGTGCCAGCAGCTTGCCGGGATCGTCCTACGAGCAGTACTTC. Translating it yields CASSLPGSSYEQYF.

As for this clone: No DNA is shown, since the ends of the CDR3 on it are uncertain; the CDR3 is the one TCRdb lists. The CDR3 reads CASSTSARGNTGELFF. The chain couples TRBV19 to TRBJ2-2; the D segment call TRBD2 is taken from the table without a DNA check. Germline V gene lookup returns CDR1 LNHDA and CDR2 SQIVND (reference sequence). The CDR3 length is 16 residues, termini included.

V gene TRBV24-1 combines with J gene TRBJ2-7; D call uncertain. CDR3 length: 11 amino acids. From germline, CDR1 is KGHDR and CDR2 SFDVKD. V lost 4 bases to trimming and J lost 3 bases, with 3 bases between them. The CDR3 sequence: CATSDNYEQYF. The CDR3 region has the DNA TGTGCCACCAGTGACAACTACGAGCAGTACTTC.

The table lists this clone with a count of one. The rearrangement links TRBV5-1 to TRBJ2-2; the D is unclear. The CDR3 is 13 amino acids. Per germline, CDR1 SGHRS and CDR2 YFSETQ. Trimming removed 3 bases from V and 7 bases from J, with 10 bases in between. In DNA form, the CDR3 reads TGCGCCAGCAGCTCACTACAAGGCGGGGAGCTGTTTTTT. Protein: CASSSLQGGELFF.

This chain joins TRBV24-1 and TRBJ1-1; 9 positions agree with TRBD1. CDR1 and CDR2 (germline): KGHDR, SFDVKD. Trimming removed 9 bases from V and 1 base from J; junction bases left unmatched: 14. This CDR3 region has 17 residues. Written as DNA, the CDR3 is TGTGCCACCCGAGCCGGGACAGGGCTTAACCAGAACACTGAAGCTTTCTTT. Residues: CATRAGTGLNQNTEAFF.

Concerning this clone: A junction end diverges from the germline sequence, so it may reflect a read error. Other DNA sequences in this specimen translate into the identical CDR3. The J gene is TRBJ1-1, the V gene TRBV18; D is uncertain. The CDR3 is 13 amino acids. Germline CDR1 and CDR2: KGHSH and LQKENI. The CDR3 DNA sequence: TGTGCCAGCTCACCACTTCCGCACAGTGAAGCCTTCTTT. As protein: CASSPLPHSEAFF.

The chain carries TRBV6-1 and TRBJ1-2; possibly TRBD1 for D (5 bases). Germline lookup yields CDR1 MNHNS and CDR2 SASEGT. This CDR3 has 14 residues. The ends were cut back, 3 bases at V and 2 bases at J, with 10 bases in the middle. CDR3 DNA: TGTGCCAGCAGTGAGTTGGGGCAGAACTATGGCTACACCTTC. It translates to CASSELGQNYGYTF.

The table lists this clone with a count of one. CDR3 sequence: CASSLGDRGYNEQFF. The CDR3 DNA reads TGCGCCAGCAGCTTGGGGGACAGGGGGTACAATGAGCAGTTCTTC. This sequence joins TRBV5-1 and TRBJ2-1; the match to TRBD1 covers 11 bases. The CDR3 contains 15 residues. The ends lost 0 bases at V and 4 bases at J; junction bases unmatched: 0. Germline CDR1 is SGHRS and CDR2 is YFSETQ.

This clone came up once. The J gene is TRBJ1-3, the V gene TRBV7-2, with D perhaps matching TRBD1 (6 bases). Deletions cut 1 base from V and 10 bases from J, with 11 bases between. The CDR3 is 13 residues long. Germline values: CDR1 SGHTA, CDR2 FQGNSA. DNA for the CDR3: TGTGCCAGCAGCTTAGGGGGGCCGGGGACCATATATTTT. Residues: CASSLGGPGTIYF.

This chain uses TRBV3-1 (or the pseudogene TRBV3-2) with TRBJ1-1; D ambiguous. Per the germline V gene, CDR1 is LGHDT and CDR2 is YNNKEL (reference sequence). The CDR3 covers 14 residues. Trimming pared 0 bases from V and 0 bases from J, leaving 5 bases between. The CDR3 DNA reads TGTGCCAGCAGCCAAGACGGGATGAACACTGAAGCTTTCTTT. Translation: CASSQDGMNTEAFF.

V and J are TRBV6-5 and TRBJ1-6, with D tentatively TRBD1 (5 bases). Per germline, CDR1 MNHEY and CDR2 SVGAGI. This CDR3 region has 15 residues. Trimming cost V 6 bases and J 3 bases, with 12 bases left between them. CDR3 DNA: TGTGCCAGCAGGGGGGATGCGATCTATAATTCACCCCTCCACTTT. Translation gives CASRGDAIYNSPLHF.

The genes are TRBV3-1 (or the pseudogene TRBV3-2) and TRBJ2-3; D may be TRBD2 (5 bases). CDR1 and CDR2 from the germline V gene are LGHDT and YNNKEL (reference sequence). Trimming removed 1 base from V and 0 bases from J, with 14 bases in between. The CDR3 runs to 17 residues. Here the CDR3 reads CASSQVSGFPSTDTQYF. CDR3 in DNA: TGTGCCAGCAGCCAAGTCAGCGGATTTCCTAGCACAGATACGCAGTATTTT.

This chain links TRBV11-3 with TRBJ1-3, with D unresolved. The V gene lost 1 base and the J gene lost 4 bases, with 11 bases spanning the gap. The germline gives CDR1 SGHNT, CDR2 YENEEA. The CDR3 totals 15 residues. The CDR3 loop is CASSLVSAGGNTIYF. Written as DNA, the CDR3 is TGTGCCAGCAGCTTAGTATCCGCGGGAGGAAACACCATATATTTT.

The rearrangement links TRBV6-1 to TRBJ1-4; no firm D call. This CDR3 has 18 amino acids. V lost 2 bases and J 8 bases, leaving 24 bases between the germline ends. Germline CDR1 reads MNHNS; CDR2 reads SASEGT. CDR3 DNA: TGTGCCAGCAGTGAAATAGATCATAGCCAGGCCAATCTAGAAAAACTGTTTTTT. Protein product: CASSEIDHSQANLEKLFF.

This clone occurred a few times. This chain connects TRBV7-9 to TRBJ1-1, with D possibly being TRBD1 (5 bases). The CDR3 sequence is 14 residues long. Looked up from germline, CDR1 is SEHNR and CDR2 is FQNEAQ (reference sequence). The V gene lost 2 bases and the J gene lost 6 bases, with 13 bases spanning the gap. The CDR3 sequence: CASSLPQAGPEAFF. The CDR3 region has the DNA TGTGCCAGCAGCTTACCCCAGGCGGGACCTGAAGCTTTCTTT. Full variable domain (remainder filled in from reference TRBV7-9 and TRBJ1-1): DTGVSQNPRHKITKRGQNVTFRCDPISEHNRLYWYRQTLGQGPEFLTYFQNEAQLEKSRLLSDRFSAERPKGSFSTLEIQRTEQGDSAMYLCASSLPQAGPEAFFGQGTRLTVV.

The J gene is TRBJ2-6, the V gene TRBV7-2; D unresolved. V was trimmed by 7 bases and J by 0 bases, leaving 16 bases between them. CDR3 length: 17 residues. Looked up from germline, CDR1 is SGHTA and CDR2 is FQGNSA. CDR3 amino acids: CASNQQSALSGANVLTF. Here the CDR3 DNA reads TGTGCCAGCAACCAGCAGTCGGCTCTCTCTGGGGCCAACGTCCTGACTTTC.

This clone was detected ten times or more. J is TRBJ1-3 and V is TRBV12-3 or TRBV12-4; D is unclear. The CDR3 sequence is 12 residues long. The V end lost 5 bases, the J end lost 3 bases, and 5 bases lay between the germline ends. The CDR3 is CASSNYGNTIYF. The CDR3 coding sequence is TGTGCCAGCAGTAATTATGGAAACACCATATATTTT.

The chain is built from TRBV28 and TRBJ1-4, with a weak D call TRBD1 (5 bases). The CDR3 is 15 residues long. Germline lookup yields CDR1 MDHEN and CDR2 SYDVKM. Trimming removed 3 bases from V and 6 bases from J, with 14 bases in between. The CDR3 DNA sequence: TGTGCCAGCAGTTTTAAGGGGCCTTTCGATGAAAAACTGTTTTTT. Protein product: CASSFKGPFDEKLFF.

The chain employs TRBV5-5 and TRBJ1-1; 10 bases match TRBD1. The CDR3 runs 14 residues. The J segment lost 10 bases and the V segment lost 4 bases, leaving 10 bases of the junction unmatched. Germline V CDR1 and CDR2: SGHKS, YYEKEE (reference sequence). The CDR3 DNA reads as TGTGCCAGCAGCCCTCAGACAGGGGGCGCCGGAGCTTTCTTT. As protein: CASSPQTGGAGAFF.

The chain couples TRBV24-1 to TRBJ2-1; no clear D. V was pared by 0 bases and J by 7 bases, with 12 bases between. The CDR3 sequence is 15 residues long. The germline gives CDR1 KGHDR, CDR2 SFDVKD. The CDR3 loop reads CATSDLSVSENEQFF. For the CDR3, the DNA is TGTGCCACCAGTGATTTGTCAGTATCCGAGAATGAGCAGTTCTTC.

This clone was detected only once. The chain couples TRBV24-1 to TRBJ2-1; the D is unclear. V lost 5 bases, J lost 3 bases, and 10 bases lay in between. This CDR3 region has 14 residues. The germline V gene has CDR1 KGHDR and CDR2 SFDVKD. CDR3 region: CATSGPESYNEQFF. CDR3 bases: TGTGCCACCAGTGGTCCAGAAAGCTACAATGAGCAGTTCTTC.